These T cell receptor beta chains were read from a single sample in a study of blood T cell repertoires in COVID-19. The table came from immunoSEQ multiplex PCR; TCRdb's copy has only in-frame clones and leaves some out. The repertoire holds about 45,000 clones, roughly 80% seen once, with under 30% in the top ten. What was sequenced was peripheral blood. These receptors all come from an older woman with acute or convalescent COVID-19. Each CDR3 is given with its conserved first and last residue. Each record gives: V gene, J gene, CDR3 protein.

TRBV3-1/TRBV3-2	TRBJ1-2	CASSSRLRQGPGYTF
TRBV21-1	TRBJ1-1	CASSKGFRINTEAFF
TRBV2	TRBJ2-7	CASTLSDSYEQYF
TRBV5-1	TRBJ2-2	CASSLGNGHQGTGELFF
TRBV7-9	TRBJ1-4	CASSLSIADTEKLFF
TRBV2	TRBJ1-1	CASSEWAQTEAFF
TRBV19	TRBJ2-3	CASSIAGLVNTQYF
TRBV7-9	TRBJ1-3	CASSPRQGYGNTIYF
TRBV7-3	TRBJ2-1	CASSHGTGSGYEQFF
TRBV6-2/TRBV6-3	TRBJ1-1	CASSFDMTGANTEAFF
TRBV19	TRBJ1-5	CASSTNTGGNQPQHF
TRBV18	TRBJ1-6	CASSPTQGRPLHF
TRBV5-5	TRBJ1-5	CASSLERARGQPQHF
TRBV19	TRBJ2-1	CASQFERGLAGANEQFF
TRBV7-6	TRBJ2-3	CASSSARTSGKRLADTQYF
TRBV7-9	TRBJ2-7	CASSRNTGYEQYF
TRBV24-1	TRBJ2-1	CATSHWSGGNEQFF
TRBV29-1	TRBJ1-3	CSVERDTGNTIYF